The text below deals with one T cell receptor beta chain. This CDR3 is 14 amino acids long. V was pared by 5 bases and J by 3 bases, with 7 bases of the junction left unmatched. The germline gives CDR1 SQVTM, CDR2 ANQGSEA. In the authors' workflow: Amplification from reference gene primers served as the basis for estimated nucleated cell counts. Some clones are missing from TCRdb's copy, which holds only in-frame ones; the method was immunoSEQ multiplex PCR. V, J and clone size are those of that table, while D and trimming were read from the DNA. This sample has about 110,000 clones; 80% to 90% occur once, and the top ten carry about 30%. This sample is part of a study of blood T cell repertoires in COVID-19. In the study overall: The cDNA or gDNA used as material had been derived from T cells, B-cell-depleted T cells, or PBMCs.

The receptor was derived from a woman of 80 years or more with acute or convalescent COVID-19. Sequencing was done on a sample of peripheral blood. V and J are TRBV29-1 and TRBJ1-1, with 9 positions matching TRBD1. The CDR3 region is CSVTTGGADTEAFF. The CDR3 nucleotides read TGCAGCGTTACTACAGGGGGCGCAGACACTGAAGCTTTCTTT.